The 5 T cell receptor beta chains listed next were all sequenced from one sample in a study of blood T cell repertoires in COVID-19. Only in-frame clones appear in the TCRdb table, and some are missing; sequencing was by immunoSEQ multiplex PCR. Of approximately 400,000 clones in the sample, more than 70% are singletons; the top ten hold approximately 1.2%. Sequencing input: peripheral blood. The source of these receptors is a man aged 40-55 years with acute or convalescent COVID-19.

The gene calls are TRBV3-1 (or the pseudogene TRBV3-2) and TRBJ2-1; D call uncertain. The germline V gene has CDR1 LGHDT and CDR2 YNNKEL (reference sequence). V shed 1 base and J shed 8 bases, with 9 bases lying between them. The length of the CDR3 is 13 residues. CDR3 DNA: TGTGCCAGCAGCCAAGGGTCCACTCATGAGCAGTTCTTC. Encoded protein: CASSQGSTHEQFF.

The genes are TRBV7-8 and TRBJ2-1; D may be TRBD1 (6 bases). The CDR3 loop spans 14 amino acids. The V gene's germline CDR1 is SGHVS and CDR2 FQNEAQ. V shed 6 bases and J shed 7 bases, with 16 bases lying between them. The CDR3 loop reads CASRYSQGSNEQFF. The CDR3 coding sequence is TGTGCCAGCAGATACTCACAGGGTTCGAATGAGCAGTTCTTC.

The chain joins TRBV19 to TRBJ1-2, with no clear D. This CDR3 contains 14 residues. V was pared by 11 bases and J by 2 bases, with 18 bases between. Looked up from germline, CDR1 is LNHDA and CDR2 is SQIVND (reference sequence). The CDR3 region has the DNA TGTGCCGTAAGTCGGAGTCCGGGGAACTATGGCTACACCTTC. Translating it yields CAVSRSPGNYGYTF. The full variable domain, completed using reference TRBV19 and TRBJ1-2, is DGGITQSPKYLFRKEGQNVTLSCEQNLNHDAMYWYRQDPGQGLRLIYYSQIVNDFQKGDIAEGYSVSREKKESFPLTVTSAQKNPTAFYLCAVSRSPGNYGYTFGSGTRLTVV.

This chain joins TRBV11-2 and TRBJ2-3, with 9 positions matching TRBD2. Germline V gene lookup returns CDR1 SGHAT and CDR2 FQNNGV. CDR3 length: 16 amino acids. The junction had 4 bases not matched to a gene; V was cut back by 2 bases and J by 1 base. CDR3 DNA sequence: TGTGCCAGCAGCTTATTAGCGGGAGTAGGCACAGATACGCAGTATTTT. Amino acids: CASSLLAGVGTDTQYF.

The chain joins TRBV9 to TRBJ2-3, with 9 bases that match TRBD2. V was clipped by 3 bases and J by 5 bases; unmatched bases: 19. Germline V gene sequence: CDR1 SGDLS, CDR2 YYNGEE. This CDR3 has 19 amino acids. In DNA, the CDR3 is TGTGCCAGCAGCGACCCTGATGGGTACGCGGGAGGGCTTGGAGATACGCAGTATTTT. This codes for CASSDPDGYAGGLGDTQYF.